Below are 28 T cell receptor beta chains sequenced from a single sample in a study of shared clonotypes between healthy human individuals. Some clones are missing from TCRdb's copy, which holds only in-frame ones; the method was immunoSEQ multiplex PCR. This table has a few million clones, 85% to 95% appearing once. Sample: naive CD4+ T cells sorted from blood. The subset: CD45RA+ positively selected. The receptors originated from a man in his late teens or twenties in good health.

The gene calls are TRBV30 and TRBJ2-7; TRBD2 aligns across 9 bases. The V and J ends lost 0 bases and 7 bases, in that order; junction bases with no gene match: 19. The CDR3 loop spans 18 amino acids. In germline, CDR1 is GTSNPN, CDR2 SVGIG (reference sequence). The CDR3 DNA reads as TGTGCCTGGAGTGTGTGGCCGAAAGTATCTAGCGGGATGGGGGAGCAGTACTTC. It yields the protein CAWSVWPKVSSGMGEQYF.

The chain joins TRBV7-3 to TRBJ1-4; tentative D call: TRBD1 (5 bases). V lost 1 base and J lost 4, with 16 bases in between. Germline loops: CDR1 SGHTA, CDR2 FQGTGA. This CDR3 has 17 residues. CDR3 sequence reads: CASSLNGRGEDNEKLFF. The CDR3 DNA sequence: TGTGCCAGCAGCTTAAATGGGAGGGGTGAAGATAATGAAAAACTGTTTTTT.

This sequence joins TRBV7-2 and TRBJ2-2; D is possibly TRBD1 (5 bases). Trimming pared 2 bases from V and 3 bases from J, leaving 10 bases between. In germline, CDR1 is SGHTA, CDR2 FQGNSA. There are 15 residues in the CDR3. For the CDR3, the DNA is TGTGCCAGCAGCTTACTCGGACAAGACACCGGGGAGCTGTTTTTT. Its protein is CASSLLGQDTGELFF. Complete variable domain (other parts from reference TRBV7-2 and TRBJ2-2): GAGVSQSPSNKVTEKGKDVELRCDPISGHTALYWYRQSLGQGLEFLIYFQGNSAPDKSGLPSDRFSAERTGGSVSTLTIQRTQQEDSAVYLCASSLLGQDTGELFFGEGSRLTVL.

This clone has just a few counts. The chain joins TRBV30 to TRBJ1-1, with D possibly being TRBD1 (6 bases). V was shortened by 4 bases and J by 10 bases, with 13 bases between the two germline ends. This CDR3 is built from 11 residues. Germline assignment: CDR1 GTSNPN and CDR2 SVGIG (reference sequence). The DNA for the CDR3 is TGTGCCTGGACGGATCGAGGGGGAGCTTTCTTT. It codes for CAWTDRGGAFF.

The CDR3 region is CASSWGEETQYF. CDR3 in DNA: TGTGCCAGCAGCTGGGGGGAAGAGACCCAGTACTTC. This chain links TRBV11-3 with TRBJ2-5; D is perhaps TRBD2 (6 bases). Germline values: CDR1 SGHNT, CDR2 YENEEA. The CDR3 extends over 12 amino acids. V was clipped by 4 bases and J by 3 bases, with 6 bases between them.

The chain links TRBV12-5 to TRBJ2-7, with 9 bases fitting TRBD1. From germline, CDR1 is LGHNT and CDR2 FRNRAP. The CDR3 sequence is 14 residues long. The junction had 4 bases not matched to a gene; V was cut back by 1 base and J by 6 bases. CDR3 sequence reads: CASGLGGQGGEQYF. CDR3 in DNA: TGTGCTAGTGGTTTGGGGGGACAGGGAGGCGAGCAGTACTTC. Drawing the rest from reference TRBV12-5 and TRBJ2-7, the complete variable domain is DARVTQTPRHKVTEMGQEVTMRCQPILGHNTVFWYRQTMMQGLELLAYFRNRAPLDDSGMPKDRFSAEMPDATLATLKIQPSEPRDSAVYFCASGLGGQGGEQYFGPGTRLTVT.

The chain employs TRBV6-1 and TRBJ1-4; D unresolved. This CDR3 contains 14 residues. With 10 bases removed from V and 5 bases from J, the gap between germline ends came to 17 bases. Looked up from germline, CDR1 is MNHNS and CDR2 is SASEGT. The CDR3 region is CATFSWEANEKLFF. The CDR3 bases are TGTGCCACCTTTAGTTGGGAAGCAAATGAAAAACTGTTTTTT.

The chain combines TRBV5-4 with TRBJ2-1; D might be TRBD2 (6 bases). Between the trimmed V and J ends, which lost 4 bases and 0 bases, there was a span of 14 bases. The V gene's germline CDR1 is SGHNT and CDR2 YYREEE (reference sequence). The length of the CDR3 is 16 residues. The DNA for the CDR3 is TGTGCCAGCAGCCCCACCGGGGGAAGCTCCTACAATGAGCAGTTCTTC. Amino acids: CASSPTGGSSYNEQFF. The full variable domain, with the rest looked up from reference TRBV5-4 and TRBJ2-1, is ETGVTQSPTHLIKTRGQQVTLRCSSQSGHNTVSWYQQALGQGPQFIFQYYREEENGRGNFPPRFSGLQFPNYSSELNVNALELDDSALYLCASSPTGGSSYNEQFFGPGTRLTVL.

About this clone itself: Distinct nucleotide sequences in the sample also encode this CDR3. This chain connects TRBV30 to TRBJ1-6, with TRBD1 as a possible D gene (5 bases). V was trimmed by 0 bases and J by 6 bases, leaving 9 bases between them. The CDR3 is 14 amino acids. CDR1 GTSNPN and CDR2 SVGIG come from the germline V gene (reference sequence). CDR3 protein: CAWSVQGSNSPLHF. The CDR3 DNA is TGTGCCTGGAGTGTTCAGGGTAGTAATTCACCCCTCCACTTT.

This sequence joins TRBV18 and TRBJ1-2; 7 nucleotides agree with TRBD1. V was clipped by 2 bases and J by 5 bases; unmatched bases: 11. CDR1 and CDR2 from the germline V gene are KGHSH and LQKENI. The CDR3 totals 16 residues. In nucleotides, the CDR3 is TGTGCCAGCTCACCAACTACCGGGACAGATATATATGGCTACACCTTC. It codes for CASSPTTGTDIYGYTF.

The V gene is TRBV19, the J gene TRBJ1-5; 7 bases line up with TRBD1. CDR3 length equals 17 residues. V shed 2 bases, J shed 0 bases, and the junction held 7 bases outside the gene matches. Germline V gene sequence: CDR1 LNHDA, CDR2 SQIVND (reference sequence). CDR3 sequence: CASSIIGTVFSNQPQHF. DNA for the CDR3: TGTGCCAGTAGTATAATCGGGACAGTTTTTAGCAATCAGCCCCAGCATTTT.

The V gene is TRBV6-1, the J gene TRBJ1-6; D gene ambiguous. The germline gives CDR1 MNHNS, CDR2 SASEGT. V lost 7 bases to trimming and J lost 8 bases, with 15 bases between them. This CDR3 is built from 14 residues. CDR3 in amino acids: CASISPGSYSPLHF. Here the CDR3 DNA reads TGTGCCAGCATCTCTCCGGGATCCTATTCACCCCTCCACTTT.

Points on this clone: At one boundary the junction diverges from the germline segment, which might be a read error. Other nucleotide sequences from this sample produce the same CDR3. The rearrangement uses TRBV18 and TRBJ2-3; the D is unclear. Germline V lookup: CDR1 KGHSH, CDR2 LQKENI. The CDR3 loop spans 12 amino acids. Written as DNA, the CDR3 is TGTGCCAGCTCCCCACTTCAGGATACGCAGTATTTT. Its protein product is CASSPLQDTQYF.

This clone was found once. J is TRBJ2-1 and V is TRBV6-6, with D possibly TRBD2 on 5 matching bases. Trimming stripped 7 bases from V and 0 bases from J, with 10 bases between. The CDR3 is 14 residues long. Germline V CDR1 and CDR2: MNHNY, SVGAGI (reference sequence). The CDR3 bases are TGTGCCAGCATAGGACTTAGCTCCTACAATGAGCAGTTCTTC. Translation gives CASIGLSSYNEQFF.

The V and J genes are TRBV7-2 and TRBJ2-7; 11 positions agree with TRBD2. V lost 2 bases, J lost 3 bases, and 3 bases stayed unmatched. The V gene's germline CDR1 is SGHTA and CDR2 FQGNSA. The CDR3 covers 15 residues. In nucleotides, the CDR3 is TGTGCCAGCAGCTTAAGCGGGACTAGCGGCTACGAGCAGTACTTC. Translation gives CASSLSGTSGYEQYF.

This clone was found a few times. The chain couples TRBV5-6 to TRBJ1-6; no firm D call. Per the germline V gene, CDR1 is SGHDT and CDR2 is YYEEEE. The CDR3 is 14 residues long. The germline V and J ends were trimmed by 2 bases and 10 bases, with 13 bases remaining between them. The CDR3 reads CASSFTYTNSPLHF. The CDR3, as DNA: TGTGCCAGCAGCTTTACTTACACCAACTCACCCCTCCACTTT.

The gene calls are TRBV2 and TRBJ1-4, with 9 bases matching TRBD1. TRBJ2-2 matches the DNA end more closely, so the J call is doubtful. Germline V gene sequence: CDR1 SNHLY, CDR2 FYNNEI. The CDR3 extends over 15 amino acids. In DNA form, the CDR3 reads TGTGCCAGCAGTAAATTGACAGGGGGGACAGGGGAGCTGTTTTTT. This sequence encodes CASSKLTGGTGELFF.

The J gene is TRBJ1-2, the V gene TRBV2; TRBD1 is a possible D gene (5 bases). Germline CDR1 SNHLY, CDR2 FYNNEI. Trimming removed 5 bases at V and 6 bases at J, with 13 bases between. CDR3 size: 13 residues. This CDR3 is CASSSRTSDGYTF. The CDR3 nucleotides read TGTGCCAGCAGTAGCCGGACATCGGATGGCTACACCTTC.

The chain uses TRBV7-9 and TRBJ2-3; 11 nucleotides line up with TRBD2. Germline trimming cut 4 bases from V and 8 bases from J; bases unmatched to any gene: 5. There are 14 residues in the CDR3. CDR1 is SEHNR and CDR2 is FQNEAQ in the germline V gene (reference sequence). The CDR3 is CASSYSGGALTQYF. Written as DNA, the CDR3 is TGTGCCAGCAGCTATAGCGGGGGGGCCCTTACGCAGTATTTT.

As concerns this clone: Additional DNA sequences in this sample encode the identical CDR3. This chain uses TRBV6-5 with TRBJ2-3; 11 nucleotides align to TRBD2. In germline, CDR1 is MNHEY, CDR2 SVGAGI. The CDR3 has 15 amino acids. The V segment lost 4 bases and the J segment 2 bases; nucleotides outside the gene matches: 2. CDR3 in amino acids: CASSSTSGATDTQYF. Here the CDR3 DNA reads TGTGCCAGCAGTTCGACTAGCGGGGCCACAGATACGCAGTATTTT.

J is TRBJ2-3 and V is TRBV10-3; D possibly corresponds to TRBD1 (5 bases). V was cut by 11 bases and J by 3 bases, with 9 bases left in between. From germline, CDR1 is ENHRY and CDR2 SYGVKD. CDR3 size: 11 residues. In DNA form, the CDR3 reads TGTGCCGCAGGGCCAACAGATACGCAGTATTTT. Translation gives CAAGPTDTQYF.

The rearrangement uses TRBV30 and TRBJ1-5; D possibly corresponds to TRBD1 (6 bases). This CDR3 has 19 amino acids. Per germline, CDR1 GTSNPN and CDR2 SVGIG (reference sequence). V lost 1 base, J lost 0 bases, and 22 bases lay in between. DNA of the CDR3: TGTGCCTGGAGTGATCCTGTGGGCCGAGGGGGAAATAGCAATCAGCCCCAGCATTTT. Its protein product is CAWSDPVGRGGNSNQPQHF.

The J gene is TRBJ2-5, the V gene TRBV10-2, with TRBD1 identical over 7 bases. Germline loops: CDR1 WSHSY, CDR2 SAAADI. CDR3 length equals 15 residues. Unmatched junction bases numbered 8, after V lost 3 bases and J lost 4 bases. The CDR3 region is CASSDADRRRETQYF. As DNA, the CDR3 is TGCGCCAGCAGTGATGCGGACAGGCGAAGAGAGACCCAGTACTTC.

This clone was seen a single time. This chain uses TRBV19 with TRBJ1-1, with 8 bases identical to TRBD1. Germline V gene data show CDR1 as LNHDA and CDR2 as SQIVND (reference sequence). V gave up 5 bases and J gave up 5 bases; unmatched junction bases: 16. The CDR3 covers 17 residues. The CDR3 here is CASSPVAGGVKGTEAFF. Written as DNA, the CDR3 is TGTGCCAGTAGTCCCGTAGCAGGGGGCGTCAAGGGGACTGAAGCTTTCTTT.

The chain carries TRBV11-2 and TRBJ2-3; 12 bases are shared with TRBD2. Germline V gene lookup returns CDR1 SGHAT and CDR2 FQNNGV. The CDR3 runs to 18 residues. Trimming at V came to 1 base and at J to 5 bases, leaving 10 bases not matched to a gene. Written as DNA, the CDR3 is TGTGCCAGCAGCTTAGTCCCCCTAGCGGGAGGGCTTCAAGATACGCAGTATTTT. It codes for CASSLVPLAGGLQDTQYF.

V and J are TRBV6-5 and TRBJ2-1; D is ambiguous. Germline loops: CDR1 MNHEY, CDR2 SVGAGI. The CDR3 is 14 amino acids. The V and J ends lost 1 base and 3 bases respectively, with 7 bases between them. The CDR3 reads CASSYLGGYNEQFF. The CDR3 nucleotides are TGTGCCAGCAGTTACTTGGGCGGCTACAATGAGCAGTTCTTC.

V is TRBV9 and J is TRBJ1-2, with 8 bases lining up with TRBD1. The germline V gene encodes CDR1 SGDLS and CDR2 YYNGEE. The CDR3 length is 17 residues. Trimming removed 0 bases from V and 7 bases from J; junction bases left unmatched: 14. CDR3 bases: TGTGCCAGCAGCGTAGCTACAGGGGGTTATCCAGCAGTTGGCTACACCTTC. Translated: CASSVATGGYPAVGYTF.

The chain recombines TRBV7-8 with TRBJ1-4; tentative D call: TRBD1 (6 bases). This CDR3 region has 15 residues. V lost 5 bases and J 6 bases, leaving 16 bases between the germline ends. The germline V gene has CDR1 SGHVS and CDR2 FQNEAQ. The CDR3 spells CASSHGRTEHEKLFF. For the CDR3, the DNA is TGTGCCAGCAGCCACGGGAGGACAGAGCATGAAAAACTGTTTTTT.